This record covers a single T cell receptor beta chain. This clonotype was recorded a few times. Its cognate antigen has yet to be identified. Base quality data are lacking; no much larger clone is found one base away. This sample was included in a study of response to subunit inactivated influenza vaccine listed by TCRdb under 2018. Regarding the study in general: The study used deep quantitative T cell receptor repertoire profiling to track responses to a trivalent subunit inactivated influenza vaccine.

Library method: RT-PCR. The listed sequencing device is Illumina HiSeq 2500. Starting from the raw public reads, TCRdb applied fastp trimming at Q25, assembled clones with MiXCR and retained in-frame beta chains. Each CDR3 protein appears once, grouped with its most common genes and DNA. In this sample the table shows some 540,000 distinct CDR3 sequences, approximately 22% of which occur a single time. The top ten hold around 2.8% of the sample. From the cysteine up to the phenylalanine, the CDR3 has a length of 19 residues. Of the read, only the CDR3 DNA is kept; its 57 bases are in frame from base 1. The germline V gene (reference sequence) specifies SGHAT as CDR1 and FQDESV as CDR2. V and J are trimmed by 5 bases and 1 base, and the gene matches miss 15 bases of the junction. What the work shows at the level of the full study, not this receptor alone: The authors suggested that each seasonal influenza vaccination may recruit only a limited number of new T cells.

Another study also made use of these data, one on T cells expressing NK-cell markers. Looking at the second paper: TCR beta cDNA libraries were prepared using 5'RACE template switching, which introduced a universal primer site and unique molecular identifiers. Seven to nine donors provided sorted CD3+CD56+NKG2C+, CD3+CD56+NKG2C- and CD3+CD56-NKG2C+ T-cell subsets, whose TCR beta-chain repertoires were profiled. Among the eight sequenced donors, seven were HCMV-seropositive and one was HCMV-seronegative. To restrict sorting to alphabetaTCR-expressing T cells, an anti-gammadeltaTCR antibody was added in several experiments. In 6 or 7 donors, the dominant CD3+CD56+NKG2C+ clonotypes ranked among the top 10 CD8+ clonotypes, making up 1.0-7.0% of CD8+ T cells. Those dominant clonotypes were again the most abundant among CD3+CD56-NKG2C+ cells in a few donors, at roughly 25-65%. Whether the expanded NKG2C-expressing T cell clones were specific for HCMV antigens was left unclear. The study sequenced eight donors, all healthy volunteers chosen at random: three men and five women. To determine HCMV serostatus, a commercial ELISA kit was used to detect HCMV-specific IgG in serum. Peripheral blood mononuclear cells were isolated from blood by Ficoll density gradient centrifugation. Magnetic immunoseparation with Miltenyi isolation kits was used to isolate CD4+ and CD8+ T cells from PBMC. Priming for cDNA synthesis came from the TCR beta constant segment, and two successive PCR amplification steps followed. The libraries were sequenced on Illumina HiSeq 2000/2500, MiSeq or NextSeq, producing 2 x 150 bp reads. Reads were demultiplexed and grouped by UMI with MIGEC, and clonotypes were assembled and quantified with MiTCR. To exclude erroneous sequences, any TCR cDNA sequence not supported by at least two reads was discarded. The tcR package was used for downstream repertoire analysis, with clonotypes matched between fractions based on CDR3 nucleotide sequence plus V segment. VDJmatch was used to annotate antigen specificity against VDJdb, with one amino acid substitution allowed in CDR3.

This sequence was found in a man in his fifties who received an inactivated influenza vaccine. Donor details come from another sample of the same person, matched by shared clones. This chain joins TRBV11-1 to TRBJ2-4, with TRBD1 identical over 9 junction bases. Sequencing was performed on CD4+ T cells sorted from PBMCs, taken 11 to 12 days after vaccination. The CDR3 corresponds to CASSPTGTGSSLAKNIQYF. The DNA sequence follows: TGTGCCAGCAGCCCCACCGGGACAGGGTCGTCGCTGGCCAAAAACATTCAGTACTTC. The full variable domain, with segments outside the CDR3 supplied by the reference TRBV11-1 and TRBJ2-4 proteins, appears as EAEVAQSPRYKITEKSQAVAFWCDPISGHATLYWYRQILGQGPELLVQFQDESVVDDSQLPKDRFSAERLKGVDSTLKIQPAELGDSAMYLCASSPTGTGSSLAKNIQYFGAGTRLSVL.